Listed here are 17 T cell receptor beta chains from one sample, sequenced in a study of technical replicates of blood from a handful of donors. TCRdb's copy holds only in-frame clones and misses some; the assay was immunoSEQ multiplex PCR. The sample lists approximately 68,000 clones; about 97% were seen once. Input material: T cells isolated from PBMCs. Source of these receptors: a human donor in good health.

This chain uses TRBV5-6 with TRBJ1-2; weak D call: TRBD1 (6 bases). Germline loops: CDR1 SGHDT, CDR2 YYEEEE. The CDR3 loop spans 13 amino acids. The V and J ends lost 4 bases and 4 bases respectively, with 11 bases between them. CDR3 in amino acids: CASSPDSPYGYTF. CDR3 bases: TGTGCCAGCAGCCCGGACAGTCCCTATGGCTACACCTTC.

The CDR3 nucleotides are TGTGCCAGCAGTGATCCACTAGCGGCTTTGAACAATGAGCAGTTCTTC. Translation: CASSDPLAALNNEQFF. The chain carries TRBV25-1 and TRBJ2-1, with TRBD2 identical over 8 bases. Trimming took 3 bases from V and 5 from J; bases not matched to a gene: 9. The CDR3 loop spans 16 amino acids. The germline V gene has CDR1 MGHDK and CDR2 SYGVNS.

Here the CDR3 DNA reads TGTGCCAGCAGCTTAGGGCCCTTGAGCGGGAGGTCAGGAAATGAGCAGTTCTTC. Amino acids: CASSLGPLSGRSGNEQFF. The chain has TRBV7-8 and TRBJ2-1; 9 bases align to TRBD2. V trimming: 1 base; J trimming: 7 bases; junction bases outside the gene matches: 14. The CDR3 is made up of 18 amino acids. Germline lookup yields CDR1 SGHVS and CDR2 FQNEAQ.

This rearrangement joins TRBV21-1 to TRBJ2-3; TRBD1 reflects the table's D call only, with no check against the DNA. TRBV21-1 is a documented pseudogene. The CDR3 is made up of 17 amino acids. CDR3 sequence reads: CARRGPAPSPYTDTQYF. DNA for the CDR3: TGTGCCAGGAGGGGGCCAGCTCCTTCCCCCTACACAGATACGCAGTATTTT.

This chain connects TRBV6-6 to TRBJ2-7; D uncertain. The V gene's germline CDR1 is MNHNY and CDR2 SVGAGI (reference sequence). The CDR3 runs 14 residues. Trimming left V 2 bases short and J 2 bases short, with 10 bases between. The CDR3 DNA reads TGTGCCAGCAGTTACGGGCCGCCCCCCTACGAGCAGTACTTC. It codes for CASSYGPPPYEQYF.

The gene calls are TRBV6-5 and TRBJ1-1; 8 bases map to TRBD1. The CDR3 has 15 residues. Trimming cost V 4 bases and J 0 bases; bases outside gene matches: 4. Germline lookup yields CDR1 MNHEY and CDR2 SVGAGI. The CDR3 region is CASSLTGGMNTEAFF. The DNA of the CDR3 is TGTGCCAGCAGTTTAACAGGGGGAATGAACACTGAAGCTTTCTTT.

This chain joins TRBV4-3 and TRBJ1-5, with TRBD1 as a possible D gene (6 bases). There are 17 residues in the CDR3. The germline CDR1 and CDR2 sequences are LGHNA and YSLEER. V gave up 0 bases and J gave up 1 base, with 13 bases separating them. The CDR3 nucleotides are TGCGCCAGCAGCCAAGATCACGGGACAAGAAGCAATCAGCCCCAGCATTTT. Amino acids: CASSQDHGTRSNQPQHF.

The genes are TRBV5-8 and TRBJ1-2; D is unclear. Looked up from germline, CDR1 is SGHTS and CDR2 is YDEGEE. The CDR3 contains 14 residues. Trimming left V 4 bases short and J 5 bases short, with 15 bases between. CDR3 bases: TGTGCCAGCAGCCACCCCGGGGTTGGATATGGCTACACCTTC. This translates into CASSHPGVGYGYTF.

The chain has TRBV30 and TRBJ2-5; D may be TRBD1 (6 bases). CDR1 is GTSNPN and CDR2 is SVGIG in the germline V gene (reference sequence). The CDR3 consists of 14 residues. Trimming left V 4 bases short and J 3 bases short, with 15 bases between. The CDR3 region is CAWNTGGLEETQYF. CDR3 nucleotides: TGTGCCTGGAACACTGGGGGCTTGGAAGAGACCCAGTACTTC.

The rearrangement links TRBV2 to TRBJ2-7; D might be TRBD2 (7 bases). With 3 bases removed from V and 0 bases from J, the gap between germline ends came to 12 bases. Germline V gives CDR1 SNHLY, CDR2 FYNNEI. The CDR3 sequence is 15 residues long. The CDR3 here is CASSDDRTSSYEQYF. The CDR3 DNA sequence: TGTGCCAGCAGTGATGACAGGACTAGCTCCTACGAGCAGTACTTC.

The chain combines TRBV6-5 with TRBJ2-7; 13 nucleotides match TRBD2. The junction had 10 bases not matched to a gene; V was cut back by 8 bases and J by 6 bases. The CDR3 is 15 amino acids. Per the germline V gene, CDR1 is MNHEY and CDR2 is SVGAGI. CDR3 loop: CASCHGLAGVFEQYF. Written as DNA, the CDR3 is TGTGCCAGCTGCCATGGACTAGCGGGAGTGTTCGAGCAGTACTTC.

This clone was picked up one time. V usage is TRBV7-2 and J usage is TRBJ1-3; TRBD1 might be the D (6 bases). CDR1 and CDR2 from the germline V gene are SGHTA and FQGNSA. Trimming cost V 1 base and J 4 bases, with 14 bases left between them. The CDR3 totals 16 residues. CDR3 residues: CASSLGGTHGGNTIYF. The CDR3 nucleotides are TGTGCCAGCAGCTTAGGGGGGACACACGGCGGAAACACCATATATTTT.

This rearrangement joins TRBV9 to TRBJ1-1; the D gene is possibly TRBD1 (6 bases). From germline, CDR1 is SGDLS and CDR2 YYNGEE. V lost 2 bases and J lost 7, with 12 bases in between. The CDR3 runs to 13 residues. CDR3 nucleotides: TGTGCCAGCAGCGTTCACCAGACAGGTGAAGCTTTCTTT. It encodes CASSVHQTGEAFF.

This clone was seen a single time. The chain recombines TRBV13 with TRBJ2-6, with TRBD1 matching 7 bases. Per the germline V gene, CDR1 is PRHDT and CDR2 is FYEKMQ (reference sequence). The CDR3 consists of 17 residues. After removal of 5 bases from V and 1 base from J, the junction contained 8 bases not matched to a gene. The DNA of the CDR3 is TGTGCCAGCAGCGTAAGGGACAGCATATCTGGGGCCAACGTCCTGACTTTC. Amino acid sequence: CASSVRDSISGANVLTF.

The V call is TRBV7-9, the J call TRBJ2-1, with D perhaps matching TRBD2 (6 bases). This CDR3 has 14 amino acids. Trimming took off 5 bases at V and 9 bases at J, with 17 bases between the two ends. Germline V gene data show CDR1 as SEHNR and CDR2 as FQNEAQ (reference sequence). CDR3 nucleotide sequence: TGTGCCAGCAGCGACGGTCGGGGGTACGGTGAGCAGTTCTTC. Translated: CASSDGRGYGEQFF.

J is TRBJ1-4 and V is TRBV4-2; 9 bases agree with TRBD1. Germline V gives CDR1 LGHNA, CDR2 YNFKEQ. The V gene end was trimmed by 4 bases and the J gene end by 8 bases; junction bases not matched to a gene: 5. The CDR3 loop spans 14 amino acids. CDR3 in DNA: TGTGCCAGCAGCCGACGGGACAGGGTAGAAAAACTGTTTTTT. Protein sequence: CASSRRDRVEKLFF.

This chain connects TRBV4-2 to TRBJ2-2; D gene uncertain. The V gene lost 0 bases and the J gene lost 8 bases, with 4 bases spanning the gap. The CDR3 is 12 amino acids. CDR1 and CDR2 from the germline V gene are LGHNA and YNFKEQ. The CDR3 loop reads CASSQDLGELFF. CDR3 DNA: TGTGCCAGCAGCCAAGATTTAGGGGAGCTGTTTTTT.